This entry is about one T cell receptor beta chain. The sample holds many counts of this clonotype. No antigen is known for it. Base qualities are missing; no much larger clone stands one base away. Library preparation was by 5' RACE. Sequencing took place on a NextSeq 500. In the TCR library protocol, a unique molecular identifier was attached to each TCR cDNA molecule so that PCR and sequencing errors could be corrected. The paper's data handling went like this. TCR identification, UMI-based error correction and CDR3 extraction were performed with Decombinator tools. Expanded TCRs were defined as those above a frequency of 2 per 1,000, corresponding to the top 1% of the tumor frequency distribution. Renyi diversity was computed with the R vegan package after each repertoire had been subsampled 100 times to 5,000 TCRs. To build CDR3 similarity networks, amino acid triplet string-kernel similarity was used, and CDR3s were connected when their pairwise similarity was above 0.82. TCRdb itself trimmed the public reads at Q25 with fastp, ran MiXCR and retained productive beta chains. Each CDR3 protein appears once, grouped with its most common genes and DNA. TCRdb's processing, not the authors' own work, is the source of the V and J calls. The sample table lists tens of thousands of distinct CDR3 sequences, 6.5% to 8% of them with a count of one. Jointly, the top ten make up more than 13% of the sample.

The entry originates in a study of spatial heterogeneity in lung cancer (dated by TCRdb to between 2019 and 2020). For the study in its entirety: More beta-chain than alpha-chain transcripts were consistently detected, likely reflecting higher beta-chain transcript abundance. The study linked features of the TCR repertoire to counts of nonsynonymous mutations, which were determined by whole-exome sequencing of tumor tissue. In non-small cell lung cancer, the study quantitatively compared TCR alpha and beta repertoires across several tumor regions, matched nontumor lung, and blood. In the raw uncorrected reads, each unique combination of TCR and UMI appeared more than ten times on average. At surgery, both alpha and beta chains were TCR-sequenced in around 240 tumor regions, 63 to 65 matched nontumor lung samples and 56 PBMC samples. Findings and caveats that apply to the study as a whole: Ubiquitous expanded tumor TCRs were found in blood more often at tumor resection than at routine follow-up. Confirming at a functional level the hypothesis that regional TCRs recognize regional mutations was considered to require additional single-cell paired TCR alpha and beta sequencing.

According to the study, the label for this sample's time point signals: sample taken at primary tumor resection. Donors were around 71 patients with early-stage, untreated non-small cell lung cancer from the lung TRACERx cohort. TCR sequencing used whole RNA extracted from tumor and nontumor lung tissue, or from cryopreserved PBMC samples, without cell sorting. Patients were selected for TCR sequencing only if sufficient RNA was available from at least two tumor regions. The germline V gene gives CDR1 as KGHDR and CDR2 as SFDVKD. The CDR3 goes from the cysteine to the phenylalanine over 13 residues. Only the CDR3 region is kept as DNA, spanning 39 bases read in frame from base 1. V gives up 9 bases and J gives up 5 bases, and the segment between their germline ends measures 15 bases.

The receptor comes from a male donor with early-stage non-small cell lung cancer. The sequencing here drew on PBMCs, taken at surgery. The chain couples TRBV24-1 to TRBJ1-1; TRBD1 is perhaps the D gene, given 5 matching bases. In nucleotides, the sequence is TGTGCCACCCAGGGTATTCAGAATACTGAAGCTTTCTTT. Its translation reads: CATQGIQNTEAFF.